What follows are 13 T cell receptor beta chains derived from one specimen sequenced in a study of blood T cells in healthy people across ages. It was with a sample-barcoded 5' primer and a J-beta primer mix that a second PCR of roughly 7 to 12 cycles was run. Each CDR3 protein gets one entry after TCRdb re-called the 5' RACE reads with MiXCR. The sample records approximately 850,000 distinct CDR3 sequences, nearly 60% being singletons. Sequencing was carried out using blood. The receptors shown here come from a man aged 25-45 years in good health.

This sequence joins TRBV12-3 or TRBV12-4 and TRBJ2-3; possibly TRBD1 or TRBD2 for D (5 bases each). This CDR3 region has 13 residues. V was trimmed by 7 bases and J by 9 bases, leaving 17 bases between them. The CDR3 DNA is TGTGCCAGCAATCTGGGGGTTAAGGGGACGCAGTATTTT. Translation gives CASNLGVKGTQYF.

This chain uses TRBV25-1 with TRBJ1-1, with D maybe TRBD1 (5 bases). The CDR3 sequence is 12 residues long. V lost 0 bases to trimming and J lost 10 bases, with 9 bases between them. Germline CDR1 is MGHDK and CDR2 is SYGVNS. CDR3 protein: CASSEYGGVAFF. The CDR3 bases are TGTGCCAGCAGTGAATATGGGGGGGTAGCTTTCTTT.

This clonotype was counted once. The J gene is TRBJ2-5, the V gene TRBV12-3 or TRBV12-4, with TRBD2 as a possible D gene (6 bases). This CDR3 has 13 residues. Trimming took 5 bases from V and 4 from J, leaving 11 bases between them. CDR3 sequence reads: CASSVGRAETQYF. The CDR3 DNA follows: TGTGCCAGCAGTGTCGGGAGAGCAGAGACCCAGTACTTC.

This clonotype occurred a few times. The CDR3 loop reads CASSTFAGEQYF. DNA of the CDR3: TGTGCCAGCTCGACGTTTGCGGGCGAGCAGTACTTC. The rearrangement joins TRBV27 to TRBJ2-7; maybe TRBD2 (5 bases). CDR1 is MNHEY and CDR2 is SMNVEV in the germline V gene (reference sequence). Trimming stripped 8 bases from V and 6 bases from J, with 14 bases between. The CDR3 has 12 residues.

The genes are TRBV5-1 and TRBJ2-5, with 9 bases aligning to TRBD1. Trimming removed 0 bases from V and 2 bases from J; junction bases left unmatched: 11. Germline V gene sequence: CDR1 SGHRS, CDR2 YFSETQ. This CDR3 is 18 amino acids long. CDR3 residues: CASSLVTGGVWEQETQYF. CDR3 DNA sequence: TGCGCCAGCAGCTTGGTGACAGGGGGAGTATGGGAACAAGAGACCCAGTACTTC. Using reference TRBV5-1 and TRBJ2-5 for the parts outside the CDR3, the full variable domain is KAGVTQTPRYLIKTRGQQVTLSCSPISGHRSVSWYQQTPGQGLQFLFEYFSETQRNKGNFPGRFSGRQFSNSRSEMNVSTLELGDSALYLCASSLVTGGVWEQETQYFGPGTRLLVL.

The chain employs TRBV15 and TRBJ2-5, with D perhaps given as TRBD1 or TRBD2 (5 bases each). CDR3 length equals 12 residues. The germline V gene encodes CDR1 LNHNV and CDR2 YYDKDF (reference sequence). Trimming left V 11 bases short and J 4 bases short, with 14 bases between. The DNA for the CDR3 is TGTGCCGTCCAGGGTGGAGGAGAGACCCAGTACTTC. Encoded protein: CAVQGGGETQYF.

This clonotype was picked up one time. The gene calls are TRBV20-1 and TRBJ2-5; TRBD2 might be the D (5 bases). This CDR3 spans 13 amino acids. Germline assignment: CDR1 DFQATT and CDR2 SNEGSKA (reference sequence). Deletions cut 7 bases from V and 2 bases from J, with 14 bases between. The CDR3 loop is CSVGFPGQETQYF. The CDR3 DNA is TGCAGTGTTGGATTTCCGGGGCAAGAGACCCAGTACTTC.

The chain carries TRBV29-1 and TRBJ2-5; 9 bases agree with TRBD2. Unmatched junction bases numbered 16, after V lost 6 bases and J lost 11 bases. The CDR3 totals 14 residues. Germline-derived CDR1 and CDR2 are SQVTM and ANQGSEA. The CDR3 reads CSVTYSGSRNEQYF. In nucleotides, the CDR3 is TGCAGCGTGACCTATAGCGGGAGCAGAAATGAGCAGTACTTC.

The DNA for the CDR3 is TGTGCCAGCAGCACGGGGAGTATATCAGATACGCAGTATTTT. This encodes CASSTGSISDTQYF. This rearrangement joins TRBV7-2 to TRBJ2-3; D might be TRBD2 (5 bases). CDR1 is SGHTA, CDR2 FQGNSA, per germline. The germline V and J ends were trimmed by 5 bases and 4 bases, with 13 bases remaining between them. The CDR3 length is 14 residues. Full variable domain (rest looked up from reference TRBV7-2 and TRBJ2-3): GAGVSQSPSNKVTEKGKDVELRCDPISGHTALYWYRQSLGQGLEFLIYFQGNSAPDKSGLPSDRFSAERTGGSVSTLTIQRTQQEDSAVYLCASSTGSISDTQYFGPGTRLTVL.

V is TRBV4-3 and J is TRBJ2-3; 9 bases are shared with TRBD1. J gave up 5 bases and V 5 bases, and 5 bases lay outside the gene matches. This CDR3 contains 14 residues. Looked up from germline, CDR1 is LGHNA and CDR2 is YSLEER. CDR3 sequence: CASSVGQGIDTQYF. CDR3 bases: TGCGCCAGCAGCGTGGGACAGGGAATAGATACGCAGTATTTT.

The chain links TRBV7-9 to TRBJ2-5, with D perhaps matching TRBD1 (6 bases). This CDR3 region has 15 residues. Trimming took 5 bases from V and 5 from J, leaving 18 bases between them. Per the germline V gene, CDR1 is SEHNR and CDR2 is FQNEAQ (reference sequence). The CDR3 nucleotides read TGTGCCAGCAGCCAAAGGCCACAGGGAATGGAGACCCAGTACTTC. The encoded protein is CASSQRPQGMETQYF.

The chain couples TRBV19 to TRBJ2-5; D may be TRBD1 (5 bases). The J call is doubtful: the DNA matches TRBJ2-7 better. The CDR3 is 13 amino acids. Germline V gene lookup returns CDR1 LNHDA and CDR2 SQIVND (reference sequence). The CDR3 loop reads CASSIGRDYEQYF. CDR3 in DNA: TGTGCCAGTAGTATCGGCAGGGACTACGAGCAGTACTTC.

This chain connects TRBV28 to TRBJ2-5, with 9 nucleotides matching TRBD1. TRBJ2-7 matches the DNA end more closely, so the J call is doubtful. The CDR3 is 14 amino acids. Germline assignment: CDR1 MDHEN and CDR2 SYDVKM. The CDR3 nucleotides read TGTGCCAGCAGTTTAATACAGGGGGCTTACGAGCAGTACTTC. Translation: CASSLIQGAYEQYF.